These T cell receptor beta chains were read from a single sample in a study of cytotoxic CD8 clonotypes in ibrutinib-treated CLL. Only in-frame clones appear in the TCRdb table, and some are missing; sequencing was by immunoSEQ multiplex PCR. Of some 140,000 clones in the sample, around three quarters were seen once. The sample in question was PBMCs, obtained after 12 months of ibrutinib treatment. The receptors come from a human donor with chronic lymphocytic leukemia. The CDR3 runs from the conserved cysteine through the conserved F or W. The D gene is left open where the match is weak. Rows give clone size only sometimes, using once, few, many, or a class for an expanded clone.

>TRBD2|13|TRBJ2-1|-|TRBV11-2
TGTGCCAGCAGCGGGGCTCCGGGAGGCGAGCAGTTCTTC
CASSGAPGGEQFF
>-|13|TRBJ2-1|-|TRBV7-8
TGTGCCAGCAGCTTAGGCCTGTTCGGGGAGCAGTTCTTC
CASSLGLFGEQFF
>-|12|TRBJ1-4|-|TRBV18
TGTGCCAGCTGTATAGGCAATGAAAAACTGTTTTTT
CASCIGNEKLFF
>TRBD2|17|TRBJ2-5|-|TRBV5-4
TGTGCCAGCAGCGCGTCGACTAGCGGGAGGGCCTATGAGACCCAGTACTTC
CASSASTSGRAYETQYF
>-|15|TRBJ1-1|-|TRBV27
TGTGCCAGCAGTTTAGGACGGGACTTGAACACTGAAGCTTTCTTT
CASSLGRDLNTEAFF
>TRBD1|13|TRBJ2-7|-|TRBV6-6
TGTGCCAGCAGTTCGACAGGGGTGGGGGAGCAGTACTTC
CASSSTGVGEQYF
>-|12|TRBJ2-1|-|TRBV29-1
TGCAGCGTTGGAACAGGTTACAATGAGCAGTTCTTC
CSVGTGYNEQFF
>TRBD1|14|TRBJ1-2|-|TRBV19
TGTGCCACCATGGACAGGGGGCATATAGATGGCTACACCTTC
CATMDRGHIDGYTF
>-|17|TRBJ2-5|once|TRBV11-2
TGTGCCAGCAGCTTAACCGGGGGCGCGAACCAACAAGAGACCCAGTACTTC
CASSLTGGANQQETQYF
>TRBD2|16|TRBJ2-7|-|TRBV7-2
TGTGCCAGCAGCTCCCTTACTAGCGGGAGCCCCTACGAGCAGTACTTC
CASSSLTSGSPYEQYF
>-|16|TRBJ1-5|once|TRBV5-1
TGCGCCAGCAGCTTGGATGGGGGGGGGCGAGATCAGCCCCAGCATTTT
CASSLDGGGRDQPQHF
>-|14|TRBJ2-5|-|TRBV5-1
TGCGCCAGCAGCTTACAAGGGATGCGGGAGACCCAGTACTTC
CASSLQGMRETQYF
>-|11|TRBJ1-2|-|TRBV20-1
TGCAGTGCCGGAACAGGGTTCCGCTACACCTTC
CSAGTGFRYTF
>TRBD2|16|TRBJ2-1|-|TRBV5-1
TGCGCCAGCAGCCCCGGGACTAGCGGGAGATACAATGAGCAGTTCTTC
CASSPGTSGRYNEQFF
>-|14|TRBJ1-2|few|TRBV7-3
TGTGCCAGCAGCCCCGGACCGGGACTCGGCGGCTACACCTTC
CASSPGPGLGGYTF
>-|13|TRBJ2-1|-|TRBV6-5
TGTGCCAGCAGTTACTCGAAGAACAATGAGCAGTTCTTC
CASSYSKNNEQFF
>-|13|TRBJ2-2|-|TRBV2
TGTGCCAGCAGTGAAGAGGAGCCCGGGGAGCTGTTTTTT
CASSEEEPGELFF
>TRBD2|20|TRBJ2-1|-|TRBV7-8
TGTGCCAGCAGCTCCCGAGTTGGGGCGGGAGGGCAAAAAGACTACAATGAGCAGTTCTTC
CASSSRVGAGGQKDYNEQFF
>-|16|TRBJ2-1|-|TRBV6-6
TGTGCCAGCAGTTACAAGTCGGACCCTTACTACAATGAGCAGTTCTTC
CASSYKSDPYYNEQFF
>TRBD2|15|TRBJ2-5|-|TRBV4-3
TGCGCCAGCAGCCAAGTAGCGGGAGTTGGGGAGACCCAGTACTTC
CASSQVAGVGETQYF
>TRBD2|16|TRBJ2-1|-|TRBV11-2
TGTGCCAGCAGCGCACGACTAGCGAGGTCCTACAATGAGCAGTTCTTC
CASSARLARSYNEQFF
>TRBD2|12|TRBJ2-1|-|TRBV29-1
TGCAGCGGTGGACTAGTGGGGAATGAGCAGTTCTTC
CSGGLVGNEQFF
>-|17|TRBJ2-3|-|TRBV5-4
TGTGCCAGCAGCTTGGCCTTGAGCGCAGGGAGCACAGATACGCAGTATTTT
CASSLALSAGSTDTQYF
>-|13|TRBJ1-1|-|TRBV29-1
TGCAGCGTTGGGATCGGGGGGAACACTGAAGCTTTCTTT
CSVGIGGNTEAFF
>-|12|TRBJ2-7|-|TRBV6-6
TGTGCCAGCAGCACCAAGAACTACGAGCAGTACTTC
CASSTKNYEQYF
>TRBD2|16|TRBJ2-1|-|TRBV4-2
TGTGCCAGCAGCCAAGATGGGACTAGCGTCTACAATGAGCAGTTCTTC
CASSQDGTSVYNEQFF
>-|15|TRBJ2-1|-|TRBV14
TGTGCCAGCAGCCCCCCCGGGGCCCCGCGGAATGAGCAGTTCTTC
CASSPPGAPRNEQFF
>-|15|TRBJ2-3|-|TRBV10-1
TGCGCCAGCAGTGCGTACCATACAAATCCAGATACGCAGTATTTT
CASSAYHTNPDTQYF
>-|16|TRBJ1-5|-|TRBV5-1
TGCGCCAGCAGCCCGGACCCGACAGCTAGCAATCAGCCCCAGCATTTT
CASSPDPTASNQPQHF
>-|14|TRBJ1-2|few|TRBV5-1
TGCGCCAGCAGCTTGGAACAGGCCCGATATGGCTACACCTTC
CASSLEQARYGYTF
>TRBD2|15|TRBJ2-7|-|TRBV5-1
TGCGCCAGCAGCTCCCTAGCGGGAGGAAACTACGAGCAGTACTTC
CASSSLAGGNYEQYF
>-|15|TRBJ2-4|-|TRBV27
TGTGCCAGCTCCTCCCCCGGGGCTAGCGTAAACATTCAGTACTTC
CASSSPGASVNIQYF
>-|14|TRBJ2-1|few|TRBV28
TGTGCCAGCAGCCCCAGTTCCGCCTACAATGAGCAGTTCTTC
CASSPSSAYNEQFF
>TRBD2|21|TRBJ2-3|-|TRBV27
TGTGCCAGCAGTTTAGGTCGGACTAGCGGAAGAATTGGGTCTAGCACAGATACGCAGTATTTT
CASSLGRTSGRIGSSTDTQYF
>TRBD1|19|TRBJ2-4|-|TRBV27
TGTGCCAGCAGTCTATCGGGACAGGGGGTAAGCCGAGCCAAAAACATTCAGTACTTC
CASSLSGQGVSRAKNIQYF
>-|14|TRBJ1-1|-|TRBV19
TGTGCCAGTACCCCACGGACGGTGAACACTGAAGCTTTCTTT
CASTPRTVNTEAFF
>-|14|TRBJ1-3|-|TRBV2
TGTGCCAGCAGTGAATTAGGGGGGACAAACACCATATATTTT
CASSELGGTNTIYF
>TRBD2|19|TRBJ2-1|-|TRBV7-3
TGTGCCAGCAGCTCTCTGGGAACTAGCGGGAAAAGCTCCTACAATGAGCAGTTCTTC
CASSSLGTSGKSSYNEQFF
>-|16|TRBJ2-5|-|TRBV19
TGTGCCAGTAGTATCGCCCCAGGGACGTTTCAAGAGACCCAGTACTTC
CASSIAPGTFQETQYF
>-|14|TRBJ1-5|-|TRBV19
TGTGCCAGTAGTATCAGCTCACCCCTCCCGGCCCAGCATTTT
CASSISSPLPAQHF
>TRBD2|16|TRBJ2-3|-|TRBV27
TGTGCCAGCAGGCAACCGGGACTAGCGGGAGTTGATACGCAGTATTTT
CASRQPGLAGVDTQYF
>-|16|TRBJ1-5|few|TRBV7-9
TGTGCCAGCAGCTTGTCGTTCGAGCGGGGCAATCAGCCCCAGCATTTT
CASSLSFERGNQPQHF
>TRBD2|16|TRBJ2-1|few|TRBV10-3
TGTGCCATCGGATCCCAGCGGGAGGGTCCCTACAATGAGCAGTTCTTC
CAIGSQREGPYNEQFF
>TRBD2|16|TRBJ2-1|-|TRBV7-7
TGTGCTAGCAGCTTATTTCCTAGCGGGAGTGGCAATGAGCAGTTCTTC
CASSLFPSGSGNEQFF
>TRBD2|14|TRBJ2-1|-|TRBV7-9
TGTGCCAGCAGCCGACTAGCGGGGTTCAATGAGCAGTTCTTC
CASSRLAGFNEQFF
>-|13|TRBJ2-5|-|TRBV27
TGTGCCAGCAGTTGGATTCTCGGGGAGACCCAGTACTTC
CASSWILGETQYF
>TRBD2|16|TRBJ2-3|-|TRBV7-3
TGTGCCAGCAGCACCCGGAGTAGCGGGAGTTCAGATACGCAGTATTTT
CASSTRSSGSSDTQYF
>-|14|TRBJ1-3|-|TRBV7-2
TGTGCCAGCAGCCGCCCGGGGTCTGGAAACACCATATATTTT
CASSRPGSGNTIYF
>TRBD2|19|TRBJ2-2|-|TRBV2
TGTGCCAGCAGTATACTAGCGGGAGGGACCCGCTTAAACACCGGGGAGCTGTTTTTT
CASSILAGGTRLNTGELFF
>-|14|TRBJ2-7|-|TRBV27
TGTGCCAGCAGCTTGAGGGCCAGGTCCTACGAGCAGTACTTC
CASSLRARSYEQYF
>TRBD1|16|TRBJ2-6|-|TRBV27
TGTGCCAGCAGTTACAGGGGGCTTTCTGGGGCCAACGTCCTGACTTTC
CASSYRGLSGANVLTF
>-|14|TRBJ2-2|-|TRBV7-9
TGTGCCAGCAGCTTAGCGGGTAACACCGGGGAGCTGTTTTTT
CASSLAGNTGELFF
>-|14|TRBJ2-3|-|TRBV19
TGTGCCAGTAGTCTCCGGGAGCTGACAGATACGCAGTATTTT
CASSLRELTDTQYF